These 6 T cell receptor beta chains were all obtained from the same sample, sequenced in a study of blood T cell repertoires in COVID-19. Produced via immunoSEQ multiplex PCR; TCRdb's table is partial and in-frame only. Of about 430,000 clones listed, about 88% were seen once; the top ten hold about 1.4%. Sequenced input: PBMCs or T cells enriched from blood (not recorded which). These receptors were taken from a woman under 30 who had been exposed to COVID-19.

V is TRBV11-2 and J is TRBJ2-1, with a weak D call TRBD1 (6 bases). The germline V and J ends were trimmed by 5 bases and 3 bases, with 11 bases remaining between them. CDR3 length: 14 residues. The germline V gene has CDR1 SGHAT and CDR2 FQNNGV. The DNA for the CDR3 is TGTGCCAGCAGCCTCGCAGGGGTCTACAATGAGCAGTTCTTC. Encoded protein: CASSLAGVYNEQFF.

This clone was counted once. The CDR3, as DNA: TGTGCCAGCAGCCAATATGACAGACCAAACACTGAAGCTTTCTTT. Amino acids: CASSQYDRPNTEAFF. The chain joins TRBV3-1 (or the pseudogene TRBV3-2) to TRBJ1-1, with a weak D call TRBD1 (5 bases). CDR3 size: 15 residues. V lost 2 bases and J 2 bases, leaving 12 bases between the germline ends. Germline V gene sequence: CDR1 LGHDT, CDR2 YNNKEL (reference sequence).

This clone was counted between two and nine times. The V gene is TRBV5-6, the J gene TRBJ1-5, with TRBD1 as a possible D gene (5 bases). Germline CDR1 and CDR2: SGHDT and YYEEEE. CDR3 length equals 13 residues. Trimming removed 3 bases at V and 9 bases at J, with 13 bases between. This CDR3 is CASSSGRFRPQHF. The CDR3 DNA sequence: TGTGCCAGCAGCTCAGGGCGCTTTAGGCCCCAGCATTTT.

The V and J genes are TRBV5-1 and TRBJ2-1; 10 bases match TRBD1. Losses at the gene ends were 4 bases for V and 3 bases for J; bases not matched to a gene: 4. The CDR3 has 15 residues. CDR1 and CDR2 (germline): SGHRS, YFSETQ. This CDR3 is CASSTDRGLYNEQFF. CDR3 in DNA: TGCGCCAGCAGCACCGACAGGGGGCTCTACAATGAGCAGTTCTTC. Drawing the rest from reference TRBV5-1 and TRBJ2-1, the complete variable domain is KAGVTQTPRYLIKTRGQQVTLSCSPISGHRSVSWYQQTPGQGLQFLFEYFSETQRNKGNFPGRFSGRQFSNSRSEMNVSTLELGDSALYLCASSTDRGLYNEQFFGPGTRLTVL.

The genes are TRBV5-8 and TRBJ1-6; 8 bases are shared with TRBD1. After removal of 4 bases from V and 6 bases from J, the junction contained 6 bases not matched to a gene. Germline V gene data show CDR1 as SGHTS and CDR2 as YDEGEE. The CDR3 totals 15 residues. CDR3 amino acids: CASSTGQGGNSPLHF. The CDR3 region has the DNA TGTGCCAGCAGCACAGGACAGGGAGGTAATTCACCCCTCCACTTT.

The chain recombines TRBV6-4 with TRBJ2-2, with 11 nucleotides matching TRBD2. CDR3 length: 15 residues. V lost 7 bases and J lost 4; bases outside the gene matches: 5. Germline V gene data show CDR1 as MRHNA and CDR2 as SNTAGT. CDR3 loop: CASKPSGGSTGELFF. In DNA, the CDR3 is TGTGCCAGCAAGCCTAGCGGGGGGAGCACCGGGGAGCTGTTTTTT.